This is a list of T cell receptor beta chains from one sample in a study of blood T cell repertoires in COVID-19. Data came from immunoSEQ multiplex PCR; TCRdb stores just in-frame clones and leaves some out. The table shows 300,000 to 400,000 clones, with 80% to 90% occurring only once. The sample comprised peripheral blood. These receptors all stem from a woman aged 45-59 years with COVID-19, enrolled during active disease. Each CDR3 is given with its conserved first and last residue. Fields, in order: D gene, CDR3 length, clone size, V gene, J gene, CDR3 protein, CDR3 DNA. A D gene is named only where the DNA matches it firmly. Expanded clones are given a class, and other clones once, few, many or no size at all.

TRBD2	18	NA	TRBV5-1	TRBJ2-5	CASSLGMSSGTYQETQYF	TGCGCCAGCAGCTTGGGGATGAGTAGCGGGACTTACCAAGAGACCCAGTACTTC
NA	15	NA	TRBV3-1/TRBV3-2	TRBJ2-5	CASSQDRGFGETQYF	TGTGCCAGCAGCCAAGATCGGGGGTTTGGAGAGACCCAGTACTTC
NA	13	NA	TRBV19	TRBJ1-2	CASSIGGGTGYTF	TGTGCCAGTAGTATCGGGGGGGGAACTGGCTACACCTTC
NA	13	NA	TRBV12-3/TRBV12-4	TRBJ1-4	CASSWGVGGKLFF	TGTGCCAGCAGTTGGGGTGTCGGGGGAAAACTGTTTTTT
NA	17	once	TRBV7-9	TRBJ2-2	CASSLPVLGLSTGELFF	TGTGCCAGCAGCTTACCGGTACTAGGTTTAAGCACCGGGGAGCTGTTTTTT
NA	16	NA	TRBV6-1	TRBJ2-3	CASSEAVKPKSDTQYF	TGTGCCAGCAGTGAAGCGGTTAAACCTAAATCGGATACGCAGTATTTT
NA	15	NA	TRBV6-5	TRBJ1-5	CASTETGRSNQPQHF	TGTGCCAGCACCGAAACAGGTCGTAGCAATCAGCCCCAGCATTTT
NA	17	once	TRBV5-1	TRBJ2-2	CASSLLKDIANTGELFF	TGCGCCAGCAGCCTTCTGAAGGACATCGCGAACACCGGGGAGCTGTTTTTT
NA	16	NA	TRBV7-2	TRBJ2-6	CASSLMSLSGANVLTF	TGTGCCAGCAGCTTAATGAGCCTATCTGGGGCCAACGTCCTGACTTTC
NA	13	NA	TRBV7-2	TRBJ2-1	CASSPQVVAEQFF	TGTGCCAGCAGCCCTCAGGTGGTCGCTGAGCAGTTCTTC
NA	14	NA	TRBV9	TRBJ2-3	CASSVLGGTDTQYF	TGTGCCAGCAGCGTACTGGGCGGCACAGATACGCAGTATTTT
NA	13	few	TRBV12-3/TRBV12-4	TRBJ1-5	CASLGRGRQPQHF	TGTGCCAGCCTGGGTAGGGGAAGACAGCCCCAGCATTTT
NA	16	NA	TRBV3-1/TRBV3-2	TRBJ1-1	CASSPDLAGLRWGAFF	TGTGCCAGCAGCCCCGACCTCGCGGGGCTGCGATGGGGAGCTTTCTTT
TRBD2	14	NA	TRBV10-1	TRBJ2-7	CASSETSGSYEQYF	TGCGCCAGCAGTGAGACTAGCGGGAGTTACGAGCAGTACTTC
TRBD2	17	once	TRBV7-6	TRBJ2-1	CASSLVMGTSGRGEQFF	TGTGCCAGCAGCTTAGTAATGGGGACTAGCGGGAGAGGAGAGCAGTTCTTC
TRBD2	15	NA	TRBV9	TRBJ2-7	CASSGTSGSFGEQYF	TGTGCCAGCAGCGGGACTAGCGGGAGTTTTGGCGAGCAGTACTTC
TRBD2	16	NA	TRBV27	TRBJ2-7	CASSPITGTRPYEQYF	TGTGCCAGCAGTCCCATTACAGGGACTAGACCCTACGAGCAGTACTTC
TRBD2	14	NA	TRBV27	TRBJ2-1	CASSLGLAANEQFF	TGTGCCAGCAGTTTAGGGCTAGCGGCCAATGAGCAGTTCTTC
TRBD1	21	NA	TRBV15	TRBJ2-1	CATSRVPGRGARDSIYNEQFF	TGTGCCACCAGCAGAGTCCCTGGACGAGGGGCTCGGGACAGCATTTACAATGAGCAGTTCTTC
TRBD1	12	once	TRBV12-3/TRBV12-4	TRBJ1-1	CASSDRGLGAFF	TGTGCCAGCAGCGACAGGGGGCTAGGAGCTTTCTTT
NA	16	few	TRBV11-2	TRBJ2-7	CASSLDGLARTYEQYF	TGTGCCAGCAGCTTAGATGGGCTAGCGAGGACCTACGAGCAGTACTTC
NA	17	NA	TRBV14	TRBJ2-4	CASSQGEVIGAKNIQYF	TGTGCCAGCAGCCAAGGGGAGGTCATCGGGGCCAAAAACATTCAGTACTTC